This T cell receptor (beta chain) was sequenced in a study of blood T cell repertoires in COVID-19. As originally analysed: Reference gene primers were amplified, and this amplification served to estimate nucleated cell counts. The data were produced by immunoSEQ multiplex PCR, yet TCRdb's version contains in-frame clones alone and is incomplete. V, J and clone size reflect that table, while D and trimming were determined from the DNA. The table records 300,000 or so clones, approximately 87% of them present only once. The CDR3 sequence is 14 residues long. From germline, CDR1 is SGHTA and CDR2 FQGNSA. With 5 bases removed from V and 1 base from J, the gap between germline ends came to 11 bases.

This TCR derives from a woman under 40 with COVID-19, enrolled during active disease. This chain connects TRBV7-2 to TRBJ1-1, with D tentatively TRBD1 (5 bases). Material: peripheral blood. CDR3 nucleotide sequence: TGTGCCAGCAGCCCGACAGTGGGGAACACTGAAGCTTTCTTT. Protein: CASSPTVGNTEAFF.